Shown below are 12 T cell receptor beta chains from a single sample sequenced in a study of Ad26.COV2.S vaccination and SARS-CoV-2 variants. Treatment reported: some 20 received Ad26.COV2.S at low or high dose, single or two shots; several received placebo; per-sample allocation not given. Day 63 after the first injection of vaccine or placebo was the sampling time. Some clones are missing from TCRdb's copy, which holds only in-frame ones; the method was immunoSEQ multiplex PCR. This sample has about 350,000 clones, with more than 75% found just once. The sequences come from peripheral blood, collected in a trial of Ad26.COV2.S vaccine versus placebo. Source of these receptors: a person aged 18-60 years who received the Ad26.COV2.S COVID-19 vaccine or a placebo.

CDR3 loop: CASSYMNQPQHF. CDR3 nucleotides: TGTGCCAGCAGTTACATGAACCAGCCCCAGCATTTT. The chain uses TRBV6-2 or TRBV6-3 and TRBJ1-5; D ambiguous. The length of the CDR3 is 12 residues. V was shortened by 2 bases and J by 7 bases, with 6 bases between the two germline ends. The V gene's germline CDR1 is MNHEY and CDR2 SVGEGT.

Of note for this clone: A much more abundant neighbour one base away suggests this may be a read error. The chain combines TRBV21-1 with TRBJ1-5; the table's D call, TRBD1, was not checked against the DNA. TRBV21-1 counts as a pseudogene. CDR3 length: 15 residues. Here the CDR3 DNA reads TGTGCCAGCAGCTTTGGGACAGGGGGCAATCAGCCCCAGCATTTT. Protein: CASSFGTGGNQPQHF.

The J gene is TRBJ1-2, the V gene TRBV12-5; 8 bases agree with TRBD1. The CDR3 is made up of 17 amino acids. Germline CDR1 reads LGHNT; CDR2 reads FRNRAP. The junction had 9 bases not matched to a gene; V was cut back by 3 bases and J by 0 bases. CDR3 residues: CASGFGQGRTTNYGYTF. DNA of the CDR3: TGTGCTAGTGGTTTTGGACAGGGTCGAACGACTAACTATGGCTACACCTTC.

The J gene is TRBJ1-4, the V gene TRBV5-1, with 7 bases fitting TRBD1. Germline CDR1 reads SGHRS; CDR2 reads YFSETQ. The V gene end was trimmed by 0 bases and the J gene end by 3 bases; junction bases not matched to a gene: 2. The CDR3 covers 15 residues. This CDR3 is CASSLGTGANEKLFF. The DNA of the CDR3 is TGCGCCAGCAGCTTGGGAACAGGGGCTAATGAAAAACTGTTTTTT.

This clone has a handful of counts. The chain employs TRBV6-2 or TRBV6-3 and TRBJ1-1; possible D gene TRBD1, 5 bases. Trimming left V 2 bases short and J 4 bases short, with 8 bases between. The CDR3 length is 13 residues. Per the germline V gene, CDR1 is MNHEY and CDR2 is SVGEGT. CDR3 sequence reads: CASSYGGVTEAFF. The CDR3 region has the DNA TGTGCCAGCAGTTACGGGGGAGTCACTGAAGCTTTCTTT.

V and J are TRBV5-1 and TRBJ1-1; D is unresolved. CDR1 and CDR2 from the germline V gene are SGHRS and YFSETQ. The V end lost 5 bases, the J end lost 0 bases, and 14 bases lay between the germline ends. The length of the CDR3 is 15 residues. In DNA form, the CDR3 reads TGCGCCAGCAGGGACCGTCCAGCTTTGAACACTGAAGCTTTCTTT. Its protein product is CASRDRPALNTEAFF.

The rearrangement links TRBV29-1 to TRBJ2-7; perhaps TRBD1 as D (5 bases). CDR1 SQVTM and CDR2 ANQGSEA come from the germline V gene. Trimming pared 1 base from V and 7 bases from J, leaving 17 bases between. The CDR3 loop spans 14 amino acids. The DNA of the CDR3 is TGCAGCGTTGAAGGCAGGGCATCCCACTCAGAGCAGTACTTC. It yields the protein CSVEGRASHSEQYF.

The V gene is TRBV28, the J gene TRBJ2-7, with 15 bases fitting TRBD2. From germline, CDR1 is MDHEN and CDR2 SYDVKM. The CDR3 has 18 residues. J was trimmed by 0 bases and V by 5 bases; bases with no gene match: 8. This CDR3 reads CASSLLGLAGGHSYEQYF. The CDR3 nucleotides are TGTGCCAGCAGTCTCCTCGGACTAGCGGGAGGGCACTCCTACGAGCAGTACTTC. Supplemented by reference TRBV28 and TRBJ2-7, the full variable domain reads DVKVTQSSRYLVKRTGEKVFLECVQDMDHENMFWYRQDPGLGLRLIYFSYDVKMKEKGDIPEGYSVSREKKERFSLILESASTNQTSMYLCASSLLGLAGGHSYEQYFGPGTRLTVT.

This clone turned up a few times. Here the CDR3 reads CASSEVQPQHF. Written as DNA, the CDR3 is TGTGCCAGCAGTGAAGTGCAGCCCCAGCATTTT. The rearrangement uses TRBV6-1 and TRBJ1-5, with no clear D. CDR1 and CDR2 (germline): MNHNS, SASEGT. The CDR3 has 11 residues. Deletions cut 1 base from V and 7 bases from J, with 2 bases between.

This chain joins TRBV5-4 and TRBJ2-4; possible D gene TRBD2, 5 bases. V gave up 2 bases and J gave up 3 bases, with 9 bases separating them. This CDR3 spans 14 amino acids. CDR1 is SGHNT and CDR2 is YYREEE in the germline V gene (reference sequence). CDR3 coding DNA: TGTGCCAGCAGCTTAGCCGGAGGCAAAAACATTCAGTACTTC. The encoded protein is CASSLAGGKNIQYF.

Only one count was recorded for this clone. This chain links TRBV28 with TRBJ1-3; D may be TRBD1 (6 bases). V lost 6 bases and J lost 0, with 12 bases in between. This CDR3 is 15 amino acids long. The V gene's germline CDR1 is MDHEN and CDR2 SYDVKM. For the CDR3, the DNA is TGTGCCAGCAGCGGGGGCCGCAGCTCTGGAAACACCATATATTTT. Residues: CASSGGRSSGNTIYF.

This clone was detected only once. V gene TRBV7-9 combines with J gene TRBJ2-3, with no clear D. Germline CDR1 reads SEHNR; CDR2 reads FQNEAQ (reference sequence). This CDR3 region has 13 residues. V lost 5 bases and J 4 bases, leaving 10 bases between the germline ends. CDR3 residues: CASSPRRADTQYF. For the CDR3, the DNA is TGTGCCAGCAGCCCTAGGCGTGCAGATACGCAGTATTTT.